This T cell receptor beta chain was obtained from a study of T cells in Graves' hyperthyroidism and ophthalmopathy. Whole-study results and caveats: In the analysis, a 13 V-J model separated ophthalmopathy from stable hyperthyroidism.

Researchers took RNA transcripts and amplified the TCR beta CDR3 regions from them. TCR CDR3 regions were first amplified by RT-PCR with HTBI primers. TCRdb itself ran the multiplex PCR reads through MiXCR, one entry per CDR3 protein. The repertoire consists of some 370,000 distinct CDR3 sequences, with about an eighth occurring once and the leading ten covering 28%. This clonotype was observed many times. As yet, its antigen is unknown. Germline CDR1 is DFQATT and CDR2 is SNEGSKA (reference sequence). The CDR3 loop spans 13 amino acids. V lost 6 bases to trimming and J lost 7 bases, with 19 bases between them. Exclusion criteria comprised uncontrolled infection, other autoimmune disease, pregnancy or lactation. Every diagnosis used clinical symptoms, serum thyroxine and TRAb, thyroid ultrasound and orbital computed tomography.

Sequenced sample: blood. The rearrangement joins TRBV20-1 to TRBJ2-7, with a weak D call TRBD1 (6 bases). This clonotype was sampled from a man aged 45-60 years with Graves' ophthalmopathy. CDR3 DNA: TGCAGTGCCGCTTTCCCAGGGGCATTGGAGCAGTACTTC. It codes for CSAAFPGALEQYF.